This TCR beta chain was retrieved from a study of blood T cells in healthy people across ages (dated by TCRdb to about 2015). Describing the broader study: In model experiments, roughly one uniquely barcoded TCR beta cDNA molecule per two T cells was captured by template switching. Using deep sequencing normalized with unique cDNA molecular identifiers, the study measured how TCR beta repertoire diversity changes with age. The donors were divided into four age groups: young (average around 16 years), middle-aged (almost 40), aged (roughly 60) and long-lived (approximately 74). To avoid experimental bias, donors of different ages were randomly spread across the sequencing lanes. Using the same blood draw, the study looked at two additional independent replicas of 1 million unique cDNA reads for two donors, one aged 18 to 30 and the other aged 80 or older. Broader findings and caveats from the paper: As age increased, observed TCR beta diversity per million T cells dropped in a roughly linear way, and a significant reduction was already evident by age about 36. Since profiling was done on bulk unsorted PBMCs, naive and antigen-experienced compartments could not be conclusively compared. Compared with the aged group, the long-lived group had more naive CD4+ T cells, fewer expanded clones and increased TCR diversity, a pattern suggesting age selection. Because donor CMV infection status was unknown, age-related changes in expanded clonotypes were potentially confounded. There was a strong correlation between observed TCR beta diversity and the percentage of naive T cells measured by flow cytometry. Estimates of total diversity based on one million sequenced T cells were considered lower bounds and underestimates.

Library construction relied on 5' RACE. This sample was sequenced with an Illumina HiSeq 2500. A second PCR of about 6 to 11 cycles was run with a J-beta primer mix and a sample-barcoded 5' primer. A template-switch 5' adaptor carrying 12 random nucleotides introduced a unique molecular identifier onto each TCR beta cDNA molecule. Each sample yielded at least 2.5 million CDR3-containing paired-end reads. First-strand cDNA was synthesized from all RNA with the Mint cDNA synthesis kit, primed by a TRBC-specific oligonucleotide. Following uracil-DNA glycosylase treatment, all cDNA underwent a first 18-cycle PCR with the universal primers M1SS and BC2_uni_R. As for how the authors treated the data: For normalization, 1 million high-quality reads, each with a distinct molecular identifier, were randomly selected from each sample. Instead of being binned into consensus sequences, reads that shared molecular identifiers were thrown out. MiTCR, with a Q25 quality threshold and the strictest error-elimination algorithm, was used for CDR3 identification, clonotype clustering and error correction. A nonparametric unseen species model using Euler transformation provided a lower-bound estimate of total TCR beta diversity. Starting from the raw public reads, TCRdb applied fastp trimming at Q25, assembled clones with MiXCR and retained in-frame beta chains. Rows are combined by CDR3 protein, so each entry shows the most common genes and DNA. TCRdb's processing, not the authors' own work, is the source of the V and J calls. A total of some 790,000 distinct CDR3 sequences appear in this sample, 29% of them only once. The ten most abundant clones make up approximately 15% of the sample.

The donors were roughly 40 Caucasian individuals from Russia, aged roughly 6 to 100 years, who were systemically healthy. Each donor gave 9.5 to 10 milliliters of peripheral blood, drawn into EDTA-treated Vacutainer tubes. Ficoll-Paque density-gradient centrifugation was used to isolate PBMCs, with at least 7 million obtained per sample. Total RNA, at least 6 micrograms per sample, was extracted from PBMCs with Trizol reagent. Naive CD45RAhigh/CD27high T cell percentages were measured by flow cytometry on a PBMC aliquot from every donor. In this sample, this clonotype turned up many times. The specificity of this receptor is unknown. The input lacks base qualities; no much larger clone sits a single base away. Including the terminal cysteine and phenylalanine, the CDR3 comprises 15 residues. Kept here is only the CDR3 DNA, which spans 45 bases and is read in frame from base 1. Via the germline V gene (reference sequence), CDR1 is SSHAT and CDR2 FNYEAQ. The V end gives up 5 bases and the J end 5 bases, leaving 11 bases in the junction not matched to a gene.

The source is an elderly woman in good health. The sample consisted of blood. This receptor chain uses TRBV7-7 and TRBJ2-5, with TRBD1 matching 7 junction bases. Here is the DNA: TGTGCCAGCAGCCGAACCTTAGGGGGCCGGGAGACCCAGTACTTC. It codes for CASSRTLGGRETQYF. Beyond the CDR3, the reference TRBV7-7 and TRBJ2-5 genes provide the residues; the full variable domain reads: GAGVSQSPRYKVTKRGQDVTLRCDPISSHATLYWYQQALGQGPEFLTYFNYEAQPDKSGLPSDRFSAERPEGSISTLTIQRTEQRDSAMYRCASSRTLGGRETQYFGPGTRLLVL.